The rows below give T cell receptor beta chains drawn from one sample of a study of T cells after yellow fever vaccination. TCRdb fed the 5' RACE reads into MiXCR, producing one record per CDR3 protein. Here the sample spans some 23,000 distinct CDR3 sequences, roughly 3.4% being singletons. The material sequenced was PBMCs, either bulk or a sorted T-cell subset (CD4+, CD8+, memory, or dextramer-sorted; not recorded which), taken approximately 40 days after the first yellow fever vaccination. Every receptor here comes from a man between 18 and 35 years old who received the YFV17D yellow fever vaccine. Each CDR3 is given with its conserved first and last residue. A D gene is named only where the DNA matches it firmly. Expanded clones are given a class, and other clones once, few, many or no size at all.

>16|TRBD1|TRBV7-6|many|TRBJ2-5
TGTGCCAGCAGCCCCCGTCTGGGACAGGCACAAGAGACCCAGTACTTC
CASSPRLGQAQETQYF
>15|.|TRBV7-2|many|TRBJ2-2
TGTGCCAGCAGCTTACAGGGGGGGAACACCGGGGAGCTGTTTTTT
CASSLQGGNTGELFF
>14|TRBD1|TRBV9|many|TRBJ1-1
TGTGCCAGCACCCGGGACAGGGCGAACACTGAAGCTTTCTTT
CASTRDRANTEAFF
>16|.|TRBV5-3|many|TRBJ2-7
TGTGCCAGAAGCGGCAGGCGTAGAAAACGAGCCTACGAGCAGTACTTC
CARSGRRRKRAYEQYF
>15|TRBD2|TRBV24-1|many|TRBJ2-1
TGTGCCACCAGTGATCCGACCGGGGGGGGGCATGAGCAGTTCTTC
CATSDPTGGGHEQFF
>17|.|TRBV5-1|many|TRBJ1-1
TGCGCCAGCAGCTTGGACGCCAGGGCCCTCAAGAGCACTGAAGCTTTCTTT
CASSLDARALKSTEAFF
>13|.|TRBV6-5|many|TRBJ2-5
TGTGCCAGCAGACCCCCGGGCAGGGAGACCCAGTACTTC
CASRPPGRETQYF
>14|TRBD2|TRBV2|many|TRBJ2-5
TGTGCCAGCAGTGAAGGGAGCGGGGGTGAGACCCAGTACTTC
CASSEGSGGETQYF
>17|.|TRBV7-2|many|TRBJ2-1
TGTGCCAGCAGCTCCCTGGGGGTCGGGGTAGCCTACAATGAGCAGTTCTTC
CASSSLGVGVAYNEQFF
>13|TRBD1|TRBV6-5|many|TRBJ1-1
TGTGCCAGCATCGGACAGGGGTGGACTGAAGCTTTCTTT
CASIGQGWTEAFF
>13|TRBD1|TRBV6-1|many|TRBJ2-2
TGTGCCACCCAGGGGGACGACACCGGGGAGCTGTTTTTT
CATQGDDTGELFF
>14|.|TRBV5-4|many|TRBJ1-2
TGTGCCAGCAGCTTGGGGGCAGAAAACTATGGCTACACCTTC
CASSLGAENYGYTF
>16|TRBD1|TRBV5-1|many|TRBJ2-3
TGCGCCAGCAGCTCACTAGCCGGGACAGGGGGGGATACGCAGTATTTT
CASSSLAGTGGDTQYF
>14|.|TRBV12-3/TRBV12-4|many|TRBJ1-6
TGTGCCAGCAGTCGCCGGGACGGAAATTCACCCCTCCACTTT
CASSRRDGNSPLHF
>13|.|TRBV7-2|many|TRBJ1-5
TGTGCCAGCAGCCTCTTTGGCAATCAGCCCCAGCATTTT
CASSLFGNQPQHF
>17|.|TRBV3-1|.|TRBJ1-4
TGTGCCAGCAGCCTGGGCCCTCCCCGGGGAACTAATGAAAAACTGTTTTTT
CASSLGPPRGTNEKLFF
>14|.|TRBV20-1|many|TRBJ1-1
TGCAGTGCTAGAGATGGAGACCCCTACACTGAAGCTTTCTTT
CSARDGDPYTEAFF
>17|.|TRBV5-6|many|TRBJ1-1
TGTGCCAGCAGCCCGGTCTCCGGGACAAAAGTCGGGACTGAAGCTTTCTTT
CASSPVSGTKVGTEAFF
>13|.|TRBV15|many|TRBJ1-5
TGTGCCACCAGCACTAAGTTCCAGACGGCCCAGCATTTT
CATSTKFQTAQHF
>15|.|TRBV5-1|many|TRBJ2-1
TGCGCCAGCAGCTCCCAGGCAGGGATCGAGAATGAGCAGTTCTTC
CASSSQAGIENEQFF
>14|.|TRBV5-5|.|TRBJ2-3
TGTGCCAGCAGCTTGTGGGGGGCGCGATATACGCAGTATTTT
CASSLWGARYTQYF
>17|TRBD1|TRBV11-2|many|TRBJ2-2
TGTGCCAGCAGGGGGACAGGGCCCCTACTATCAACCGGGGAGCTGTTTTTT
CASRGTGPLLSTGELFF
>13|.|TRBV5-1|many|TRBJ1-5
TGCGCCAGCAGCCCAACGACAGACCAGCCCCAGCATTTT
CASSPTTDQPQHF
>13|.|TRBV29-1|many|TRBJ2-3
TGCAGCGTTGGCGGGACAGACACAGATACGCAGTATTTT
CSVGGTDTDTQYF
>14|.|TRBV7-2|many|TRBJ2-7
TGTGCCAGCAGCCAATCGACAGTTTCCTACGAGCAGTACTTC
CASSQSTVSYEQYF
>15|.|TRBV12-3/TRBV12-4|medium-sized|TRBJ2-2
TGTGCCAGCACCATACTAACCCCACGCGCCGGGGAGCTGTTTTTT
CASTILTPRAGELFF
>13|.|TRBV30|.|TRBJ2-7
TGTGCCTGGAGTGTACAGGTCCAGTACGAGCAGTACTTC
CAWSVQVQYEQYF
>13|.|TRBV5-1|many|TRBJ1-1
TGCGCCAGTACCCTTCAGGTGAACACTGAAGCTTTCTTT
CASTLQVNTEAFF
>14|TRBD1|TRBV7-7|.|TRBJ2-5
TGTGCCAGCAGCCGTGGGGACAGCCAAGAGACCCAGTACTTC
CASSRGDSQETQYF
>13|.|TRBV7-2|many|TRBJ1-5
TGTGCCAGCAGCTTATTCCCCAATCAGCCCCAGCATTTT
CASSLFPNQPQHF
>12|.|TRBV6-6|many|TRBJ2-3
TGTGCCACCGTACAGGACTCGGATACGCAGTATTTT
CATVQDSDTQYF
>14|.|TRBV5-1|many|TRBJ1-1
TGCGCCAGCAGCTTGGATAGTAGTAGCACTGAAGCTTTCTTT
CASSLDSSSTEAFF
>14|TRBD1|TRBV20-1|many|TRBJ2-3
TGCAGTGCTAGACAAGGACAGGGCACAGATACGCAGTATTTT
CSARQGQGTDTQYF
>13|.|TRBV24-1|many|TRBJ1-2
TGTGCCACCAGTGATTTGACAGCCTATGGCTACACCTTC
CATSDLTAYGYTF
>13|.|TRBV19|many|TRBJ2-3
TGTGCCAGTCGTTACAGGGCCCCAGATACGCAGTATTTT
CASRYRAPDTQYF
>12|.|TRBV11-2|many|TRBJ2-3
TGTGCCAGCAGTCCCCAGGCAGATACGCAGTATTTT
CASSPQADTQYF
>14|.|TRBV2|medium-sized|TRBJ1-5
TGTGCCAGCAGTGCTACAGGAAATGATCAGCCCCAGCATTTT
CASSATGNDQPQHF
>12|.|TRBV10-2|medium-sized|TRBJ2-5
TGCGCCAGCGGACATTCCCAAGAGACCCAGTACTTC
CASGHSQETQYF
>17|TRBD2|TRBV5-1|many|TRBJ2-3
TGCGCCAGCAGCTCCGGAGTAGCGGGGGGGGTCACAGATACGCAGTATTTT
CASSSGVAGGVTDTQYF
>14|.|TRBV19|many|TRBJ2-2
TGTGCCAGTAGTATTGTCCGAGGGGCCGGGGAGCTGTTTTTT
CASSIVRGAGELFF
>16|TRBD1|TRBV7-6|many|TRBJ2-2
TGTGCCAGCAGCTTAGCACCCGGGACAGTCCTCGGGGAGCTGTTTTTT
CASSLAPGTVLGELFF
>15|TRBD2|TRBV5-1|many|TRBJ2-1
TGCGCCAGCAGCTTGGGACTAGCGGGGGTCAATGAGCAGTTCTTC
CASSLGLAGVNEQFF
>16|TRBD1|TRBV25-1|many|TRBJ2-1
TGTGCCAGCAGTGAAAGACAGGGATTGGGGTACAATGAGCAGTTCTTC
CASSERQGLGYNEQFF
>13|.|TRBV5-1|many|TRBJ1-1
TGCGCCAGCAGCTTGAGGATGAACACTGAAGCTTTCTTT
CASSLRMNTEAFF
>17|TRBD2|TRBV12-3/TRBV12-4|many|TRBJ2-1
TGTGCCAGCAGTTTCTATAGCGGGGGGAGCTCCTACAATGAGCAGTTCTTC
CASSFYSGGSSYNEQFF
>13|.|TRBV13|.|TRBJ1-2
TGTGCCAGCAGCTTTCACGGAGCCTATGGCTACACCTTC
CASSFHGAYGYTF
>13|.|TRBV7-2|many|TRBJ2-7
TGTGCCAGCAGCTTAGACACTTACTACGAGCAGTACTTC
CASSLDTYYEQYF
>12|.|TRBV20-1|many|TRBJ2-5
TGCAGTGCTAGAGGATACCAAGAGACCCAGTACTTC
CSARGYQETQYF